The 28 T cell receptor beta chains below were found in one sample sequenced in a study of blood T cell repertoires in COVID-19. Method: immunoSEQ multiplex PCR; TCRdb's copy keeps in-frame clones and lacks some. Of roughly 59,000 clones listed, 65% to 85% are singletons. Sequencing was carried out using peripheral blood. All receptors derive from a human donor in a cohort sampled during active COVID-19.

V and J are TRBV18 and TRBJ1-5; no firm D call. CDR1 and CDR2 from the germline V gene are KGHSH and LQKENI. V lost 2 bases and J 7 bases, leaving 12 bases between the germline ends. The CDR3 totals 14 residues. The CDR3: CASSPGVTGQPQHF. Here the CDR3 DNA reads TGTGCCAGCTCACCAGGGGTAACGGGGCAGCCCCAGCATTTT.

This clone showed up just once. The chain uses TRBV9 and TRBJ2-1; 14 bases are a match to TRBD2. With V trimmed by 3 bases and J by 7 bases, 6 bases remained unmatched. The germline gives CDR1 SGDLS, CDR2 YYNGEE. The CDR3 length is 16 residues. CDR3 in DNA: TGTGCCAGCAGCGACCGGACTAGCGGGAGGTTGAATGAGCAGTTCTTC. It codes for CASSDRTSGRLNEQFF.

The sample holds one count of this clone. The chain employs TRBV12-3 or TRBV12-4 and TRBJ2-1; tentative D call: TRBD2 (5 bases). The V end lost 5 bases, the J end lost 8 bases, and 13 bases lay between the germline ends. This CDR3 is 13 amino acids long. This CDR3 is CASSASYEHEQFF. CDR3 DNA: TGTGCCAGCAGTGCTAGCTATGAGCATGAGCAGTTCTTC.

The chain links TRBV7-8 to TRBJ1-2, with D perhaps TRBD1 (5 bases). This CDR3 spans 14 amino acids. The V and J ends lost 3 bases and 0 bases respectively, with 8 bases between them. The germline gives CDR1 SGHVS, CDR2 FQNEAQ. CDR3 residues: CASSLTEANYGYTF. CDR3 DNA sequence: TGTGCCAGCAGCTTGACAGAAGCTAACTATGGCTACACCTTC.

The chain couples TRBV12-5 to TRBJ2-4; D is possibly TRBD1 (6 bases). V was trimmed by 7 bases and J by 3 bases, leaving 13 bases between them. The CDR3 runs 14 residues. Germline V gene lookup returns CDR1 LGHNT and CDR2 FRNRAP. Written as DNA, the CDR3 is TGTGCTAGTGCCCGGGACATGGGCAAAAACATTCAGTACTTC. The encoded protein is CASARDMGKNIQYF. Complete variable domain (other parts from reference TRBV12-5 and TRBJ2-4): DARVTQTPRHKVTEMGQEVTMRCQPILGHNTVFWYRQTMMQGLELLAYFRNRAPLDDSGMPKDRFSAEMPDATLATLKIQPSEPRDSAVYFCASARDMGKNIQYFGAGTRLSVL.

The chain uses TRBV6-1 and TRBJ2-1; TRBD2 is a possible D gene (6 bases). The ends were cut back, 0 bases at V and 13 bases at J, with 10 bases in the middle. Germline V CDR1 and CDR2: MNHNS, SASEGT. The CDR3 totals 12 residues. CDR3 protein: CASSEAGGSQFF. For the CDR3, the DNA is TGTGCCAGCAGTGAAGCTGGAGGGTCCCAGTTCTTC.

This chain links TRBV27 with TRBJ1-1; the D is unclear. The germline CDR1 and CDR2 sequences are MNHEY and SMNVEV (reference sequence). CDR3 size: 14 residues. V lost 3 bases and J lost 3, with 11 bases in between. The CDR3 coding sequence is TGTGCCAGCAGTTTCAGGAGGATGGACACTGAAGCTTTCTTT. This translates into CASSFRRMDTEAFF.

This chain uses TRBV7-8 with TRBJ1-5, with D tentatively TRBD1 (6 bases). This CDR3 is 15 amino acids long. Trimming shortened V by 5 bases and J by 3 bases, and 14 bases separated the two germline ends. The V gene's germline CDR1 is SGHVS and CDR2 FQNEAQ. The CDR3 protein is CASSGGGGLNQPQHF. The CDR3 coding sequence is TGTGCCAGCAGCGGGGGTGGGGGCCTCAATCAGCCCCAGCATTTT.

The chain recombines TRBV7-8 with TRBJ1-1; 9 bases map to TRBD1. The CDR3 has 15 residues. V trimming: 6 bases; J trimming: 1 base; junction bases outside the gene matches: 6. Germline V gene sequence: CDR1 SGHVS, CDR2 FQNEAQ. The CDR3 here is CASRPGTGWNTEAFF. CDR3 in DNA: TGTGCCAGCAGGCCCGGGACAGGGTGGAACACTGAAGCTTTCTTT.

This chain links TRBV6-6 with TRBJ2-5, with D maybe TRBD1 (5 bases). The CDR3 has 14 amino acids. Trimming removed 8 bases at V and 9 bases at J, with 22 bases between. The germline V gene has CDR1 MNHNY and CDR2 SVGAGI (reference sequence). This chain's CDR3 is CASERFTTTGAQYF. Here the CDR3 DNA reads TGTGCCAGCGAGAGGTTCACAACCACAGGAGCCCAGTACTTC.

The rearrangement uses TRBV27 and TRBJ1-2, with a weak D call TRBD1 (6 bases). The V and J ends lost 2 bases and 4 bases respectively, with 11 bases between them. The V gene's germline CDR1 is MNHEY and CDR2 SMNVEV (reference sequence). The CDR3 consists of 14 residues. The CDR3 reads CASSLDRSSYGYTF. Written as DNA, the CDR3 is TGTGCCAGCAGTTTAGACAGGAGTTCCTATGGCTACACCTTC.

This clone showed up just a few times. V and J are TRBV20-1 and TRBJ1-2; D not certain. V lost 5 bases and J 8 bases, leaving 9 bases between the germline ends. The germline gives CDR1 DFQATT, CDR2 SNEGSKA (reference sequence). The CDR3 totals 10 residues. The CDR3 nucleotides are TGCAGTGCTCTGGGAGGCGGCTACACCTTC. It yields the protein CSALGGGYTF.

The V call is TRBV12-5, the J call TRBJ2-7; 8 bases fit TRBD1. Unmatched junction bases numbered 12, after V lost 1 base and J lost 7 bases. CDR3 size: 16 residues. Per germline, CDR1 LGHNT and CDR2 FRNRAP. Here the CDR3 DNA reads TGTGCTAGTGGTTTGGGAAGACAGGGGCGATCTGTAGAGCAGTACTTC. It is translated as CASGLGRQGRSVEQYF.

The chain links TRBV15 to TRBJ2-7; 11 bases map to TRBD2. Germline lookup yields CDR1 LNHNV and CDR2 YYDKDF (reference sequence). The CDR3 loop spans 19 amino acids. The J segment lost 0 bases and the V segment lost 0 bases, leaving 10 bases of the junction unmatched. The CDR3 is CATSRETATSGTVSYEQYF. CDR3 sequence (DNA): TGTGCCACCAGCAGAGAGACTGCGACTAGCGGGACCGTCTCCTACGAGCAGTACTTC.

This clone is a singleton in its sample. The chain links TRBV27 to TRBJ1-2; tentatively, D is TRBD1 (6 bases). The V gene lost 6 bases and the J gene lost 2 bases, with 10 bases spanning the gap. Germline V gives CDR1 MNHEY, CDR2 SMNVEV (reference sequence). This CDR3 is 13 amino acids long. The CDR3, as DNA: TGTGCCAGCAGCACCGGACAGAACTATGGCTACACCTTC. This gives the protein CASSTGQNYGYTF.

The CDR3: CAIGQGLGNTIYF. CDR3 in DNA: TGTGCCATCGGACAGGGTCTGGGAAACACCATATATTTT. The chain carries TRBV10-3 and TRBJ1-3, with TRBD1 matching over 8 bases. The V gene end was trimmed by 8 bases and the J gene end by 4 bases; junction bases not matched to a gene: 4. The germline gives CDR1 ENHRY, CDR2 SYGVKD. The CDR3 totals 13 residues.

V is TRBV14 and J is TRBJ2-1, with 7 bases that match TRBD1. The CDR3 covers 16 residues. Germline CDR1 and CDR2: SGHDN and FVKESK. The trim removed 5 bases at V and 4 bases at J, leaving 11 bases unmatched. DNA of the CDR3: TGTGCCAGCAGCTTACGACAGGGTGTAGTATACAATGAGCAGTTCTTC. Residues: CASSLRQGVVYNEQFF.

The sample holds a few counts of this clone. The chain carries TRBV9 and TRBJ2-5; 15 bases line up with TRBD2. CDR1 is SGDLS and CDR2 is YYNGEE in the germline V gene. The V and J ends lost 3 bases and 2 bases, in that order; junction bases with no gene match: 2. There are 16 residues in the CDR3. Here the CDR3 reads CASSGTSGGVQETQYF. CDR3 sequence (DNA): TGTGCCAGCAGCGGGACTAGCGGGGGGGTTCAAGAGACCCAGTACTTC. The variable domain in full, with the rest retrieved from reference TRBV9 and TRBJ2-5, is DSGVTQTPKHLITATGQRVTLRCSPRSGDLSVYWYQQSLDQGLQFLIQYYNGEERAKGNILERFSAQQFPDLHSELNLSSLELGDSALYFCASSGTSGGVQETQYFGPGTRLLVL.

The chain links TRBV4-2 to TRBJ1-6; a weak D match, TRBD1 (5 bases). The V and J ends lost 7 bases and 3 bases respectively, with 16 bases between them. Germline CDR1 is LGHNA and CDR2 is YNFKEQ. This CDR3 is built from 16 residues. The chain's CDR3 is CASTRSGADYNSPLHF. CDR3 coding DNA: TGTGCCAGCACCCGGAGCGGGGCGGACTATAATTCACCCCTCCACTTT.

V and J are TRBV29-1 and TRBJ2-7; TRBD1 aligns across 9 bases. V lost 7 bases and J lost 4; bases outside the gene matches: 8. This CDR3 region has 13 residues. The germline CDR1 and CDR2 sequences are SQVTM and ANQGSEA. The CDR3 reads CSAGGTGRYEQYF. In DNA, the CDR3 is TGCAGCGCCGGCGGGACAGGGAGGTACGAGCAGTACTTC.

The V and J genes are TRBV6-5 and TRBJ2-7; the match to TRBD2 covers 11 bases. CDR3 size: 15 residues. CDR1 MNHEY and CDR2 SVGAGI come from the germline V gene. V gave up 6 bases and J gave up 0 bases; unmatched junction bases: 4. CDR3: CASSRTSGSSYEQYF. Written as DNA, the CDR3 is TGTGCCAGCAGCCGTACTAGCGGGAGCTCCTACGAGCAGTACTTC.

The gene calls are TRBV29-1 and TRBJ1-2, with 7 bases aligning to TRBD1. Germline CDR1 reads SQVTM; CDR2 reads ANQGSEA. The CDR3 has 14 residues. V trimming: 2 bases; J trimming: 2 bases; junction bases outside the gene matches: 5. The CDR3 sequence: CSVELQGTNYGYTF. In nucleotides, the CDR3 is TGCAGCGTTGAATTACAGGGGACAAACTATGGCTACACCTTC.

The V call is TRBV5-1, the J call TRBJ2-5; 7 nucleotides line up with TRBD1. This CDR3 is 14 amino acids long. CDR1 and CDR2 (germline): SGHRS, YFSETQ. J was trimmed by 4 bases and V by 4 bases; bases with no gene match: 7. Here the CDR3 DNA reads TGCGCCAGCAGCCCGGGACAGCCAGGAGAGACCCAGTACTTC. This sequence encodes CASSPGQPGETQYF.

This chain joins TRBV7-3 and TRBJ2-1, with 12 nucleotides matching TRBD2. Germline trimming cut 0 bases from V and 6 bases from J; bases unmatched to any gene: 12. Germline V CDR1 and CDR2: SGHTA, FQGTGA. The CDR3 totals 19 residues. The CDR3 is CASSLTASGRVLFSNEQFF. CDR3 bases: TGTGCCAGCAGCTTAACGGCTAGCGGGAGGGTACTTTTTTCCAATGAGCAGTTCTTC.

The CDR3 is CSVGVRSVEETQYF. In DNA form, the CDR3 reads TGCAGCGTTGGGGTAAGGAGCGTCGAAGAGACCCAGTACTTC. The rearrangement joins TRBV29-1 to TRBJ2-5, with D unresolved. V lost 4 bases, J lost 3 bases, and 15 bases lay in between. Per the germline V gene, CDR1 is SQVTM and CDR2 is ANQGSEA. The CDR3 is made up of 14 amino acids.

The chain is built from TRBV27 and TRBJ2-3; 9 positions agree with TRBD1. V was pared by 1 base and J by 4 bases, with 6 bases of the junction left unmatched. CDR3 length equals 16 residues. The germline V gene encodes CDR1 MNHEY and CDR2 SMNVEV (reference sequence). Written as DNA, the CDR3 is TGTGCCAGCAGTTTATACCCCCGGGACAGGGCAGATACGCAGTATTTT. Amino acids: CASSLYPRDRADTQYF.

The chain combines TRBV6-5 with TRBJ1-1; no clear D gene. Germline values: CDR1 MNHEY, CDR2 SVGAGI. The CDR3 has 16 residues. V was cut by 0 bases and J by 4 bases, with 15 bases left in between. Written as DNA, the CDR3 is TGTGCCAGCAGTTACTCGATCTCGGGGTTTCGCACTGAAGCTTTCTTT. It codes for CASSYSISGFRTEAFF.

The rearrangement uses TRBV3-1 (or the pseudogene TRBV3-2) and TRBJ2-7; 10 bases agree with TRBD1. The germline CDR1 and CDR2 sequences are LGHDT and YNNKEL (reference sequence). There are 15 residues in the CDR3. V shed 2 bases and J 7 bases; nucleotides not matched to a gene: 8. The CDR3 DNA is TGTGCCAGCAGCCAAATCGACAGGGGGCTTAAGGAGCAGTACTTC. This gives the protein CASSQIDRGLKEQYF.